This T cell receptor beta chain was sequenced during a study of radiotherapy plus CTLA-4 blockade in lung cancer. The overall study: For 18% of patients, objective responses occurred, and 30% to 35% had disease control. General study points: Reportedly, early blood T cell clone dynamics best predicted response, with interferon-beta. Researchers report tumor-derived TCR clones expanding in blood after radiotherapy plus ipilimumab.

Chemo-refractory metastatic non-small-cell lung cancer patients were treated with focal radiation plus CTLA-4 blockade with ipilimumab. A note on this clone: Its target is not known.

The protocol was immunoSEQ multiplex PCR, while the TCRdb copy is restricted to in-frame clones and leaves out a portion. Here the sample spans roughly 45,000 clones, around 70% being singletons. The CDR3 has 13 residues. The junction had 3 bases not matched to a gene; V was cut back by 5 bases and J by 6 bases. Germline CDR1 is LNHDA and CDR2 is SQIVND (reference sequence). The clonotype originates from a human donor with non-small cell lung cancer who had a partial response to radiotherapy plus ipilimumab. The chain recombines TRBV19 with TRBJ2-1; 8 bases are a match to TRBD1. This specimen was peripheral blood, taken from a patient treated with radiotherapy plus ipilimumab. DNA of the CDR3: TGTGCCAGTAGTTCTCAGGGGGCCAATGAGCAGTTCTTC. This encodes CASSSQGANEQFF.